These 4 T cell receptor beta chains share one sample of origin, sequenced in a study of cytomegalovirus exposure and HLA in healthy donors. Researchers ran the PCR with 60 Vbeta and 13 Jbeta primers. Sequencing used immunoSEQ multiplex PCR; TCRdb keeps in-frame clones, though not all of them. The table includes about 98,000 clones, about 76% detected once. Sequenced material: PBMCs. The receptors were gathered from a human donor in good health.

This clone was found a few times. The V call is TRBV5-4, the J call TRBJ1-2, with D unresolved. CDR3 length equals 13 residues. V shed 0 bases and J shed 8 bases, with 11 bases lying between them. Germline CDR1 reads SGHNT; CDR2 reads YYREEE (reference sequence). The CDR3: CASSLGASSGYTF. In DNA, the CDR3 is TGTGCCAGCAGCTTGGGGGCCTCTAGCGGCTACACCTTC.

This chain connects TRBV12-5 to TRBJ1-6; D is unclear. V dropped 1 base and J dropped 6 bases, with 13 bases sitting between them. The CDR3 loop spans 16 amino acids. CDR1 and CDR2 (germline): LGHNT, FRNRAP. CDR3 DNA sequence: TGTGCTAGTGGTTTGGGGGCCCTTCTATCTAATTCACCCCTCCACTTT. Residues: CASGLGALLSNSPLHF. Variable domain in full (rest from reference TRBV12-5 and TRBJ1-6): DARVTQTPRHKVTEMGQEVTMRCQPILGHNTVFWYRQTMMQGLELLAYFRNRAPLDDSGMPKDRFSAEMPDATLATLKIQPSEPRDSAVYFCASGLGALLSNSPLHFGNGTRLTVT.

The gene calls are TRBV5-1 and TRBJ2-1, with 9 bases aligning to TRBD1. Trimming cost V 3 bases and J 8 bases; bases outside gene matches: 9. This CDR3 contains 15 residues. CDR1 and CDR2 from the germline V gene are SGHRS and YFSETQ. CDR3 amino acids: CASSSGDRVVDEQFF. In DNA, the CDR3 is TGCGCCAGCAGCTCGGGGGACAGGGTTGTTGATGAGCAGTTCTTC.

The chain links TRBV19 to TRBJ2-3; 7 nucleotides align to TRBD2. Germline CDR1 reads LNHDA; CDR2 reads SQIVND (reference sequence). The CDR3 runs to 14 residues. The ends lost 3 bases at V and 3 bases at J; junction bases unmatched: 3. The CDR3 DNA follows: TGTGCCAGTAGTATGGGGGGAGGGACAGATACGCAGTATTTT. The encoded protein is CASSMGGGTDTQYF.